This T cell receptor (beta chain) stems from a study of blood T cells in healthy people across ages. Through a sample-barcoded 5' primer and a J-beta primer mix, a second PCR was run for 7 to 11 cycles. TCRdb re-called the 5' RACE reads through MiXCR, storing one row per CDR3 protein. The data hold about 400,000 distinct CDR3 sequences, with about 52% observed a single time. The receptor was isolated from a man in his sixties in good health. The specimen sequenced was blood.

The chain's CDR3 is CASSLARGGKNIQYF. For the CDR3, the DNA is TGTGCCAGCAGCTTAGCGCGGGGGGGCAAAAACATTCAGTACTTC. The gene calls are TRBV7-2 and TRBJ2-4, with TRBD2 identical over 9 bases. J lost 3 bases, V lost 0 bases, and 0 bases had no gene match. This CDR3 is built from 15 residues. The germline V gene has CDR1 SGHTA and CDR2 FQGNSA. Based on the CDR3 plus reference TRBV7-2 and TRBJ2-4, the full variable domain is GAGVSQSPSNKVTEKGKDVELRCDPISGHTALYWYRQSLGQGLEFLIYFQGNSAPDKSGLPSDRFSAERTGGSVSTLTIQRTQQEDSAVYLCASSLARGGKNIQYFGAGTRLSVL.